This T cell receptor beta chain originates from a study of T cells in lung cancer brain metastases. Trimming took 3 bases from V and 2 from J, leaving 14 bases between them. The CDR3 loop spans 16 amino acids. CDR1 and CDR2 (germline): SGHDT, YYEEEE. Assay used: immunoSEQ multiplex PCR; TCRdb lists only in-frame clones, some missing. The repertoire holds some 7,000 clones, with about nine tenths as singletons. The source material was tumor tissue from the primary lung tumor. This chain links TRBV5-6 with TRBJ2-2; TRBD2 might be the D (5 bases). The source of this sequence is a man aged 50 to 59 with non-small cell lung cancer. CDR3 DNA sequence: TGTGCCAGCAGCTCGAGGGTAGCCTCCAACACCGGGGAGCTGTTTTTT. This gives the protein CASSSRVASNTGELFF.